Sequencing of this T cell receptor beta chain was carried out in a study of early T cells in non-severe SARS-CoV-2 infection. About the study: The chains were unpaired, and the sequenced material was bulk RNA from unsorted whole blood. Study-wide points: Matching with VDJdb favored anti-spike CD8 responses (missing private and CD4 specificities).

This clonotype was observed many times. The antigen is unknown. Unique molecular identifiers were attached to individual cDNA molecules. From the 5' RACE reads, TCRdb called clonotypes with MiXCR, one entry per CDR3 protein. Of nearly 70,000 distinct CDR3 sequences listed, roughly 4.6% are singletons. The V segment lost 5 bases and the J segment 2 bases; nucleotides outside the gene matches: 9. Looked up from germline, CDR1 is MDHEN and CDR2 is SYDVKM. This CDR3 region has 16 residues. The sequenced sample was whole blood, obtained at baseline. The chain joins TRBV28 to TRBJ1-5, with 7 bases matching TRBD1. This TCR was sampled from an adult who was a healthcare worker with PCR-confirmed SARS-CoV-2 infection or an uninfected control (not recorded which). The donor label of this sample is uncertain. CDR3 sequence (DNA): TGTGCCAGCAGTCTTCCAACCGGGACAGGCAATCAGCCCCAGCATTTT. Translating gives CASSLPTGTGNQPQHF.